A single sample gave rise to the 25 T cell receptor beta chains below, sequenced in a study of patients and donors after allogeneic stem cell transplantation. MiXCR was run by TCRdb on the RT-PCR reads, yielding one entry per CDR3 protein. This sample has over 200,000 distinct CDR3 sequences, with more than 35% found just once. The source material was blood, either unsorted or a sorted T cell fraction (not recorded which). These receptor sequences come from a human donor who was either an allogeneic HSCT recipient or a stem cell or donor lymphocyte infusion donor (not recorded which). It is not recorded whose cells these are; they may come from a transplant donor.

The chain links TRBV7-9 to TRBJ2-1, with D uncertain. The germline V gene has CDR1 SEHNR and CDR2 FQNEAQ (reference sequence). The CDR3 consists of 13 residues. The V end lost 1 base, the J end lost 4 bases, and 5 bases lay between the germline ends. The CDR3 sequence: CASSLVLYNEQFF. Written as DNA, the CDR3 is TGTGCCAGCAGCTTAGTATTGTACAATGAGCAGTTCTTC.

The gene calls are TRBV27 and TRBJ1-1; no clear D. CDR1 and CDR2 (germline): MNHEY, SMNVEV (reference sequence). Between the trimmed V and J ends, which lost 2 bases and 5 bases, there was a span of 9 bases. The CDR3 has 13 amino acids. The CDR3 DNA follows: TGTGCCAGCAGTTTAACCTTTCAAACTGAAGCTTTCTTT. It translates to CASSLTFQTEAFF.

J is TRBJ1-6 and V is TRBV5-5; D gene unclear. The CDR3 runs 13 residues. V was clipped by 4 bases and J by 3 bases, with 5 bases between them. Germline CDR1 is SGHKS and CDR2 is YYEKEE (reference sequence). The CDR3 loop reads CASSQIYNSPLHF. In DNA form, the CDR3 reads TGTGCCAGCAGCCAGATCTATAATTCACCCCTCCACTTT.

CDR3 bases: TGCAGTGCCACTATGGGACATAGGGATGGCTACACCTTC. Translating it yields CSATMGHRDGYTF. The chain employs TRBV20-1 and TRBJ1-2; possible D gene TRBD1, 6 bases. V dropped 6 bases and J dropped 6 bases, with 17 bases sitting between them. The CDR3 loop spans 13 amino acids. Looked up from germline, CDR1 is DFQATT and CDR2 is SNEGSKA (reference sequence).

V usage is TRBV12-3 or TRBV12-4 and J usage is TRBJ2-7; the match to TRBD1 covers 8 bases. The J segment lost 2 bases and the V segment lost 6 bases, leaving 9 bases of the junction unmatched. The CDR3 totals 15 residues. The CDR3 DNA reads as TGTGCCAGCAGCTACTCCGGGACAGGCACCTACGAGCAGTACTTC. Amino acids: CASSYSGTGTYEQYF.

This clonotype was observed once. This chain links TRBV4-1 with TRBJ2-7; no clear D. CDR1 is MGHRA and CDR2 is YSYEKL in the germline V gene. The CDR3 spans 14 residues. The V end lost 0 bases, the J end lost 2 bases, and 8 bases lay between the germline ends. The CDR3 sequence: CASSQEPRTYEQYF. Here the CDR3 DNA reads TGCGCCAGCAGCCAAGAACCCAGGACCTACGAGCAGTACTTC.

This sequence joins TRBV7-9 and TRBJ1-6, with D possibly being TRBD1 (5 bases). Trimming left V 9 bases short and J 6 bases short, with 15 bases between. The CDR3 extends over 14 amino acids. Germline CDR1 reads SEHNR; CDR2 reads FQNEAQ (reference sequence). In DNA form, the CDR3 reads TGTGCCAGTGGGGGTCAGGCATCTAATTCACCCCTCCACTTT. Its protein product is CASGGQASNSPLHF.

The rearrangement uses TRBV6-5 and TRBJ2-7; weak D call: TRBD2 (6 bases). Looked up from germline, CDR1 is MNHEY and CDR2 is SVGAGI. There are 12 residues in the CDR3. Deletions cut 7 bases from V and 6 bases from J, with 13 bases between. CDR3 sequence (DNA): TGTGCCAGCATCCGACGGGGGTCCGAGCAGTACTTC. As protein: CASIRRGSEQYF.

This sequence joins TRBV5-1 and TRBJ2-5; the D gene is possibly TRBD1 (6 bases). V was clipped by 0 bases and J by 4 bases, with 10 bases between them. The CDR3 is 14 residues long. Germline V gene lookup returns CDR1 SGHRS and CDR2 YFSETQ. CDR3: CASSLVGRGETQYF. The CDR3 DNA sequence: TGCGCCAGCAGCTTGGTGGGCAGGGGAGAGACCCAGTACTTC.

The chain links TRBV10-2 to TRBJ1-1; D call uncertain. Looked up from germline, CDR1 is WSHSY and CDR2 is SAAADI. V was cut by 5 bases and J by 1 base, with 11 bases left in between. The CDR3 length is 14 residues. CDR3 in amino acids: CASSTRRGNTEAFF. The CDR3 DNA is TGCGCCAGCAGTACCCGGCGGGGGAACACTGAAGCTTTCTTT.

The DNA of the CDR3 is TGTGCCAGCACCCCCGGCATGCGTCTGACCTACGAGCAGTACTTC. Residues: CASTPGMRLTYEQYF. The J gene is TRBJ2-7, the V gene TRBV28; D is uncertain. Looked up from germline, CDR1 is MDHEN and CDR2 is SYDVKM. V was pared by 7 bases and J by 2 bases, with 18 bases between. This CDR3 has 15 amino acids.

The rearrangement joins TRBV29-1 to TRBJ1-3; possibly TRBD1 for D (6 bases). Germline V gives CDR1 SQVTM, CDR2 ANQGSEA. This CDR3 has 15 residues. Trimming took 4 bases from V and 0 from J, leaving 13 bases between them. CDR3 sequence reads: CSVAGTTDSGNTIYF. Written as DNA, the CDR3 is TGCAGCGTTGCGGGGACAACGGACTCTGGAAACACCATATATTTT.

This clonotype was seen a handful of times. The chain has TRBV6-2 or TRBV6-3 and TRBJ1-5; D is uncertain. Germline V CDR1 and CDR2: MNHEY, SVGEGT. There are 13 residues in the CDR3. Deletions cut 6 bases from V and 9 bases from J, with 15 bases between. CDR3: CASRPGSPLPQHF. The CDR3 bases are TGTGCCAGCAGACCCGGGTCCCCTTTGCCCCAGCATTTT.

CDR3 sequence (DNA): TGTGCCAGTAGTTCGACAGTTTTGAACACTGAAGCTTTCTTT. Translated: CASSSTVLNTEAFF. The chain carries TRBV19 and TRBJ1-1, with D perhaps matching TRBD1 (5 bases). V was shortened by 5 bases and J by 0 bases, with 10 bases between the two germline ends. Per the germline V gene, CDR1 is LNHDA and CDR2 is SQIVND (reference sequence). The CDR3 spans 14 residues.

This rearrangement joins TRBV27 to TRBJ2-1, with D possibly TRBD1 on 5 matching bases. This CDR3 comprises 15 residues. The germline gives CDR1 MNHEY, CDR2 SMNVEV (reference sequence). Between the trimmed V and J ends, which lost 3 bases and 8 bases, there was a span of 17 bases. The CDR3 DNA reads TGTGCCAGCAGTTTGTCCTTAGGGGTAGTTTATGAGCAGTTCTTC. Amino acids: CASSLSLGVVYEQFF.

This clonotype was detected only once. The rearrangement links TRBV5-4 to TRBJ1-1, with D possibly being TRBD1 (5 bases). The germline V and J ends were trimmed by 4 bases and 4 bases, with 14 bases remaining between them. The CDR3 is made up of 14 amino acids. The germline V gene has CDR1 SGHNT and CDR2 YYREEE (reference sequence). The CDR3 is CASSGRGWGTEAFF. For the CDR3, the DNA is TGTGCCAGCAGCGGGAGGGGCTGGGGCACTGAAGCTTTCTTT.

This clonotype was counted a few times. The rearrangement links TRBV9 to TRBJ1-6, with a tentative D call TRBD1 (5 bases). Germline CDR1 and CDR2: SGDLS and YYNGEE. Trimming shortened V by 3 bases and J by 16 bases, and 23 bases separated the two germline ends. This CDR3 spans 15 amino acids. The CDR3 loop reads CASSAAGTGVKLLHF. As DNA, the CDR3 is TGTGCCAGCAGCGCGGCCGGGACCGGGGTTAAGTTACTCCACTTT.

This clonotype has just a few counts. The chain is built from TRBV7-3 and TRBJ2-2; 7 bases are shared with TRBD2. Losses at the gene ends were 5 bases for V and 6 bases for J; bases not matched to a gene: 6. The CDR3 loop spans 14 amino acids. CDR1 and CDR2 from the germline V gene are SGHTA and FQGTGA. The DNA of the CDR3 is TGTGCCAGCAGCCCCGGTGGGGGGGCCGGGGAGCTGTTTTTT. This gives the protein CASSPGGGAGELFF. Based on the CDR3 plus reference TRBV7-3 and TRBJ2-2, the full variable domain is GAGVSQTPSNKVTEKGKYVELRCDPISGHTALYWYRQSLGQGPEFLIYFQGTGAADDSGLPNDRFFAVRPEGSVSTLKIQRTERGDSAVYLCASSPGGGAGELFFGEGSRLTVL.

This clonotype was seen more than once but under ten times. The genes are TRBV7-2 and TRBJ1-3, with TRBD1 matching 10 bases. V dropped 5 bases and J dropped 7; count of bases not matched to a gene: 2. Per germline, CDR1 SGHTA and CDR2 FQGNSA. The CDR3 totals 13 residues. The CDR3 DNA reads TGTGCCAGCAGCGCGGACAGGGGGAACACCATATATTTT. Its protein product is CASSADRGNTIYF.

This clonotype was seen a handful of times. The chain links TRBV6-2 or TRBV6-3 to TRBJ1-1, with TRBD1 identical over 8 bases. CDR3 length: 17 residues. V shed 2 bases and J 5 bases; nucleotides not matched to a gene: 13. CDR1 is MNHEY, CDR2 SVGEGT, per germline. CDR3 nucleotides: TGTGCCAGCAGTTACCTATGGACAGGGTACGGTTCGACTGAAGCTTTCTTT. Translation gives CASSYLWTGYGSTEAFF.

V is TRBV12-3 or TRBV12-4 and J is TRBJ1-2, with D possibly matching TRBD1 (5 bases). The CDR3 length is 12 residues. Trimming took 4 bases from V and 4 from J, leaving 7 bases between them. CDR3 in DNA: TGTGCCAGCAGTTGGGGGATCTATGGCTACACCTTC. Its translation is CASSWGIYGYTF.

This clonotype was seen more than once but under ten times. The chain employs TRBV5-6 and TRBJ1-5; the D gene is possibly TRBD1 (5 bases). The CDR3 totals 15 residues. Germline assignment: CDR1 SGHDT and CDR2 YYEEEE. Trimming stripped 4 bases from V and 5 bases from J, with 16 bases between. CDR3 DNA: TGTGCCAGCAGCAATAACCCGGGACTAGATCAGCCCCAGCATTTT. Protein sequence: CASSNNPGLDQPQHF.

In DNA, the CDR3 is TGCGCCAGCAGCTTGGGGCAGCAACTCTTGAACACTGAAGCTTTCTTT. The encoded protein is CASSLGQQLLNTEAFF. The chain is built from TRBV5-1 and TRBJ1-1; D is uncertain. Trimming stripped 0 bases from V and 0 bases from J, with 12 bases between. CDR1 is SGHRS and CDR2 is YFSETQ in the germline V gene. The CDR3 totals 16 residues. The entire variable domain, with the rest obtained from reference TRBV5-1 and TRBJ1-1, is as follows: KAGVTQTPRYLIKTRGQQVTLSCSPISGHRSVSWYQQTPGQGLQFLFEYFSETQRNKGNFPGRFSGRQFSNSRSEMNVSTLELGDSALYLCASSLGQQLLNTEAFFGQGTRLTVV.

The chain carries TRBV5-1 and TRBJ2-7; D is undetermined. V was cut by 2 bases and J by 5 bases, with 14 bases left in between. Germline loops: CDR1 SGHRS, CDR2 YFSETQ. CDR3 length: 14 amino acids. CDR3 in amino acids: CASSFDSPLNEQYF. The CDR3 DNA sequence: TGCGCCAGCAGCTTCGACTCCCCTCTGAACGAGCAGTACTTC.

This clonotype was seen more than once but under ten times. The chain recombines TRBV6-5 with TRBJ1-5; weak D call: TRBD1 (5 bases). Per the germline V gene, CDR1 is MNHEY and CDR2 is SVGAGI. V lost 8 bases and J lost 6, with 17 bases in between. The CDR3 sequence is 14 residues long. The CDR3 protein is CASRPIRGTQPQHF. CDR3 sequence (DNA): TGTGCCAGCCGTCCGATTAGGGGTACTCAGCCCCAGCATTTT.